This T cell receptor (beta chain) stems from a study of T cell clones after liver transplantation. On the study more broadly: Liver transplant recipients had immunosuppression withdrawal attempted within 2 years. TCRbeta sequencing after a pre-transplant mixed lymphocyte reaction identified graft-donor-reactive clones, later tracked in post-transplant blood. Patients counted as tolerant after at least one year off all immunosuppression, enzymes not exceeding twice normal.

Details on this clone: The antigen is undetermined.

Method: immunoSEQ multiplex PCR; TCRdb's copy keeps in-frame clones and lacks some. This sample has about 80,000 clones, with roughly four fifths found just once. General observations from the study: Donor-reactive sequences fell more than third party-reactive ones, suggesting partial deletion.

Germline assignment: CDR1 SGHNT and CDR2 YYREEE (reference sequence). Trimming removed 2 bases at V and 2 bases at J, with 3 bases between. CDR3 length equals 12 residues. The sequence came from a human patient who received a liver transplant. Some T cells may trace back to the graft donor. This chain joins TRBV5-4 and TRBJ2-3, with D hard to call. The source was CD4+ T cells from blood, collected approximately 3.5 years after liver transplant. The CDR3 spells CASSFTTDTQYF. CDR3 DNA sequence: TGTGCCAGCAGCTTTACCACAGATACGCAGTATTTT.